This TCR beta chain was sequenced for a study of identical twins. Template switching added a universal primer binding site, and final cDNA carried unique molecular identifiers. MiXCR was run by TCRdb on the 5' RACE reads, yielding one entry per CDR3 protein. This sample has approximately 190,000 distinct CDR3 sequences, with about a sixth found just once. Trimming cost V 5 bases and J 0 bases, with 9 bases left between them. The CDR3 is 14 amino acids. Germline V CDR1 and CDR2: MNHNS, SASEGT. This clonotype was observed a handful of times. These same records also appear under a second study, on T cells expressing NK-cell markers. From that paper: The study drew TCR beta repertoires from sorted CD3+CD56+NKG2C+, CD3+CD56+NKG2C- and CD3+CD56-NKG2C+ T cells. Four donors showed these clonotypes also leading the CD3+CD56-NKG2C+ fraction. Uncertainty persisted over the HCMV specificity of expanded NKG2C+ T cell clones.

What was sequenced was CD8+ T cells sorted from blood. This chain joins TRBV6-1 and TRBJ2-3; D is uncertain. The clonotype comes from a woman between 18 and 29 years old in good health. The CDR3 region is CASSPLTSTDTQYF. DNA for the CDR3: TGTGCCAGCAGTCCGCTTACCAGCACAGATACGCAGTATTTT.